Shown below are 13 T cell receptor beta chains from a single sample sequenced in a study of human T cells and chemical hapten exposure (dated by TCRdb to about 2021). The receptor library was made with RACE. Sequencing was carried out with a NextSeq 500. TCRdb reanalyzed the raw reads on its own, using fastp at Q25 for trimming and MiXCR for clone calling, and kept in-frame beta chains. For every CDR3 protein sequence, its rows merge into one entry that carries the most common genes and DNA. Recorded for this sample are about 300,000 distinct CDR3 sequences; 5.5% of them occurred a single time. Clones ranked in the top ten supply around 8.8% of the sample. The sample's time point, from its label and the paper: pre-sensitization, week 0. The sample's treatment or condition label, decoded: therapeutic diphenylcyclopropenone sensitization with weekly scalp DPC. Sequences were derived from whole blood, sampled in connection with sensitization to the hapten diphenylcyclopropenone (DPC). These receptors were collected from a woman in her late teens or twenties with alopecia areata. Some clones in this sample may be carry-over from other donors' samples.

Turning to this clonotype: A much more abundant neighbour one base away suggests this may be a read error. The V gene is TRBV5-4, the J gene TRBJ1-1; D is undetermined. The CDR3 has 13 amino acids. V was cut by 4 bases and J by 6 bases, with 13 bases left in between. Per germline, CDR1 SGHNT and CDR2 YYREEE (reference sequence). CDR3 nucleotide sequence: TGTGCCAGCAGCCTCCTAGCCGACTCTGAAGCTTTCTTT. Encoded protein: CASSLLADSEAFF.

The genes are TRBV28 and TRBJ2-3; TRBD2 agrees at 7 bases. V trimming: 4 bases; J trimming: 3 bases; junction bases outside the gene matches: 4. Per the germline V gene, CDR1 is MDHEN and CDR2 is SYDVKM. The CDR3 is 14 amino acids. DNA for the CDR3: TGTGCCAGCAGTTCCCCAGCGGGGACAGATACGCAGTATTTT. Its protein is CASSSPAGTDTQYF.

This chain joins TRBV28 and TRBJ1-5, with TRBD1 matching over 8 bases. The CDR3 contains 15 residues. Germline V lookup: CDR1 MDHEN, CDR2 SYDVKM. J lost 4 bases, V lost 1 base, and 3 bases had no gene match. The CDR3 region has the DNA TGTGCCAGCAGTTTATCCGGACAGGGAAATCAGCCCCAGCATTTT. It translates to CASSLSGQGNQPQHF.

This clonotype was seen at least ten times. This sequence joins TRBV6-5 and TRBJ1-1, with 7 positions matching TRBD1. V shed 0 bases, J shed 3 bases, and the junction held 1 base outside the gene matches. Germline V lookup: CDR1 MNHEY, CDR2 SVGAGI. The CDR3 has 14 residues. The CDR3 reads CASSYSDRDTEAFF. Here the CDR3 DNA reads TGTGCCAGCAGTTACTCAGACAGGGACACTGAAGCTTTCTTT.

This clonotype was seen repeatedly, ten times or more. V and J are TRBV7-8 and TRBJ2-3, with D perhaps matching TRBD1 (6 bases). The CDR3 totals 16 residues. Trimming pared 1 base from V and 6 bases from J, leaving 17 bases between. Germline CDR1 reads SGHVS; CDR2 reads FQNEAQ. The CDR3 DNA is TGTGCCAGCAGCTTAGGGGTGGGGGCCAAATATGATACGCAGTATTTT. Translation gives CASSLGVGAKYDTQYF.

This clonotype was counted at least ten times. The V call is TRBV12-3 or TRBV12-4, the J call TRBJ1-4; D call uncertain. V dropped 2 bases and J dropped 2 bases, with 9 bases sitting between them. CDR3 length equals 15 residues. The CDR3 DNA reads as TGTGCCAGCAGTTTAACAGCCCGGACTAATGAAAAACTGTTTTTT. Translated, it gives CASSLTARTNEKLFF.

In its sample, this clonotype was seen many times. This chain uses TRBV10-3 with TRBJ1-6, with a possible D match to TRBD1 (5 bases). Trimming pared 3 bases from V and 10 bases from J, leaving 10 bases between. The CDR3 contains 13 residues. Per germline, CDR1 ENHRY and CDR2 SYGVKD. CDR3 sequence: CAISDAGFSPLHF. CDR3 in DNA: TGTGCCATCAGTGATGCAGGGTTCTCACCCCTCCACTTT.

The chain joins TRBV5-4 to TRBJ1-4, with 7 nucleotides matching TRBD1. After removal of 5 bases from V and 7 bases from J, the junction contained 5 bases not matched to a gene. The CDR3 length is 13 residues. The V gene's germline CDR1 is SGHNT and CDR2 YYREEE (reference sequence). CDR3 protein: CASSSGGGEKLFF. The DNA of the CDR3 is TGTGCCAGCAGTTCAGGGGGGGGTGAAAAACTGTTTTTT.

Concerning this clonotype itself: A read error may account for a junction end that differs from germline. The rearrangement uses TRBV7-7 and TRBJ1-1; unclear D gene. Germline V gene data show CDR1 as SSHAT and CDR2 as FNYEAQ (reference sequence). The CDR3 contains 13 residues. The CDR3 loop reads CASSPNMNTEAFF. CDR3 nucleotides: TGTGCTAGCAGCCCAAACATGAACACTGAAGCTTTCTTT.

This rearrangement joins TRBV4-3 to TRBJ2-7; possibly TRBD1 or TRBD2 for D (5 bases each). CDR1 and CDR2 from the germline V gene are LGHNA and YSLEER. The CDR3 spans 14 residues. Trimming removed 0 bases from V and 2 bases from J, with 8 bases in between. CDR3 nucleotide sequence: TGCGCCAGCAGCCAAGATATGGGGGCCTACGAGCAGTACTTC. It encodes CASSQDMGAYEQYF.

This rearrangement joins TRBV29-1 to TRBJ2-3, with D possibly being TRBD1 (6 bases). Germline V CDR1 and CDR2: SQVTM, ANQGSEA. This CDR3 has 15 amino acids. V lost 5 bases and J 0 bases, leaving 15 bases between the germline ends. The CDR3 sequence is CSVWSGQISTDTQYF. The CDR3 DNA sequence: TGCAGCGTTTGGAGTGGACAGATTAGCACAGATACGCAGTATTTT.

The chain combines TRBV12-3 or TRBV12-4 with TRBJ2-4; D is perhaps TRBD1 or TRBD2 (5 bases each). V lost 7 bases and J 3 bases, leaving 16 bases between the germline ends. The CDR3 consists of 15 residues. As DNA, the CDR3 is TGTGCCAGCACCTCCTGGGGGAAGGGCAAAAACATTCAGTACTTC. Amino acid sequence: CASTSWGKGKNIQYF.

This clonotype was detected ten times or more. This chain uses TRBV14 with TRBJ2-3; weak D call: TRBD1 (6 bases). V was trimmed by 4 bases and J by 4 bases, leaving 12 bases between them. The CDR3 covers 14 residues. The germline V gene encodes CDR1 SGHDN and CDR2 FVKESK. CDR3 nucleotides: TGTGCCAGCAGCCTTACAGGGAGTTCAGATACGCAGTATTTT. Translated, it gives CASSLTGSSDTQYF.